This T cell receptor beta chain was profiled in a study of blood T cells in healthy people across ages. Study-wide results and limits: Both higher diversity and more naive CD4+ cells marked long-lived donors when set against aged donors.

The CDR3 covers 13 residues. V lost 10 bases and J 0 bases, leaving 10 bases between the germline ends. The germline V gene has CDR1 ENHRY and CDR2 SYGVKD. For the second PCR, which ran for about 6 to 11 cycles, a sample-barcoded 5' primer and a J-beta primer mix were used. TCRdb called the 5' RACE reads again in MiXCR, with one record for every CDR3 protein. The sample includes 850,000 to 1,000,000 distinct CDR3 sequences, about 53% of them seen just once. Of note for this clonotype: The antigen is undetermined. This may be a read error: a much more frequent sequence differs by one nucleotide.

Every participating donor contributed roughly 10 milliliters of peripheral blood through a draw. In each sample, at least 7 million PBMCs were isolated. Each sample provided at least 5.5 micrograms of extracted total RNA. The sequenced sample consisted of blood. The sequence was collected from a woman aged 55-70 years in good health. The rearrangement joins TRBV10-3 to TRBJ2-4, with a possible D match to TRBD2 (6 bases). The CDR3 DNA is TGTGCCAACGGGACTCTAGCCAAAAACATTCAGTACTTC. Its translation: CANGTLAKNIQYF.